This T cell receptor beta chain was found in a study of cytomegalovirus exposure and HLA in healthy donors. Study-level points and caveats: Later, an analysis found that common viral pathogens appeared to be linked with several of the most significant clusters. Earlier results showed most TCR beta V segments being productive about 87% or about 30% of the time. Donors belonging to an Asian-associated ancestry cluster reportedly showed fewer N-insertions in productive TCRs than the 666-donor mean, according to what a later analysis found.

The PCR was carried out with 60 Vbeta primers and 13 Jbeta primers. Clones were sequenced by immunoSEQ multiplex PCR, and TCRdb holds only the in-frame ones, with some missing. The sample lists 85,000 to 120,000 clones, about three fifths occurring once. There was no recording of CMV serostatus for this donor. The CDR3 contains 15 residues. CDR1 is SGHNT and CDR2 is YYREEE in the germline V gene (reference sequence). V lost 4 bases and J lost 5; bases outside the gene matches: 11. This clone was seen more than once but under ten times. Its antigen is not known. The sample taken for sequencing was PBMCs. The sequence was obtained from a human donor in good health. The V and J genes are TRBV5-4 and TRBJ2-5; 7 bases line up with TRBD1. The DNA of the CDR3 is TGTGCCAGCAGCCTCAGACAGGGTGATCGGGAGACCCAGTACTTC. Translating it yields CASSLRQGDRETQYF. The full variable domain, with the rest looked up from reference TRBV5-4 and TRBJ2-5, is ETGVTQSPTHLIKTRGQQVTLRCSSQSGHNTVSWYQQALGQGPQFIFQYYREEENGRGNFPPRFSGLQFPNYSSELNVNALELDDSALYLCASSLRQGDRETQYFGPGTRLLVL.